One sample yielded the 25 T cell receptor beta chains listed below, sequenced in a study of glioma-infiltrating T cells. The iRepertoire nested amplicon-rescue multiplex PCR amplified TCR alpha and beta CDR3s from RNA. MiXCR, applied by TCRdb to the multiplex PCR reads, yields one record per CDR3 protein. Of some 180,000 distinct CDR3 sequences listed, around 32% are singletons. The sequenced sample was glioma tissue, nonneoplastic brain tissue, or PBMCs (not recorded which). Every receptor here comes from a human donor with low-grade glioma or glioblastoma, undergoing nonglioma brain surgery, or in good health (not recorded which).

This clonotype was seen a few times. The J gene is TRBJ1-2, the V gene TRBV5-4; D may be TRBD1 (6 bases). Germline V gene sequence: CDR1 SGHNT, CDR2 YYREEE (reference sequence). V lost 4 bases and J 4 bases, leaving 20 bases between the germline ends. This CDR3 region has 16 residues. The CDR3, as DNA: TGTGCCAGCAGCGTTGACAGTGGGGGACATCCCTATGGCTACACCTTC. The encoded protein is CASSVDSGGHPYGYTF.

Many counts were recorded for this clonotype. The chain combines TRBV7-2 with TRBJ1-2; weak D call: TRBD1 (5 bases). The CDR3 length is 13 residues. V shed 6 bases and J shed 8 bases, with 16 bases lying between them. Germline loops: CDR1 SGHTA, CDR2 FQGNSA. In nucleotides, the CDR3 is TGTGCCAGCAGTCAAGGGGCAGGAAGGGGCTACACCTTC. Residues: CASSQGAGRGYTF.

This sequence joins TRBV5-1 and TRBJ2-3; perhaps D is TRBD1 or TRBD2 (6 bases each). V was trimmed by 4 bases and J by 7 bases, leaving 22 bases between them. Germline CDR1 SGHRS, CDR2 YFSETQ. The CDR3 is 16 residues long. The CDR3 sequence is CASSPQPGAFGNTQYF. The CDR3 coding sequence is TGCGCCAGCAGCCCCCAACCGGGGGCCTTCGGAAATACGCAGTATTTT.

A remark on this clonotype: A much larger clone lies a single base off, so this may be a read error. The chain recombines TRBV19 with TRBJ1-1; no firm D call. Germline V lookup: CDR1 LNHDA, CDR2 SQIVND (reference sequence). This CDR3 contains 13 residues. Trimming took off 3 bases at V and 3 bases at J, with 8 bases between the two ends. CDR3 amino acids: CASSIRPDTEAFF. As DNA, the CDR3 is TGTGCCAGTAGTATTCGACCCGACACTGAAGCTTTCTTT.

This clonotype was recorded at least ten times. The chain uses TRBV6-5 and TRBJ2-7; D is ambiguous. Germline V gene lookup returns CDR1 MNHEY and CDR2 SVGAGI. Trimming cost V 1 base and J 6 bases, with 7 bases left between them. The CDR3 is 12 amino acids. The DNA for the CDR3 is TGTGCCAGCAGTTACTATTCGGGCGAGCAGTACTTC. Residues: CASSYYSGEQYF.

This clonotype turned up a few times. The chain couples TRBV7-9 to TRBJ1-5, with 7 bases that match TRBD1. The length of the CDR3 is 16 residues. J gave up 8 bases and V 2 bases, and 12 bases lay outside the gene matches. Per the germline V gene, CDR1 is SEHNR and CDR2 is FQNEAQ (reference sequence). The CDR3, as DNA: TGTGCCAGCAGCTTATCGAGGACAGGACCGGATGAGCCCCAGCATTTT. Its protein is CASSLSRTGPDEPQHF.

Points on this clonotype: One base away lies a much larger clone, so this may be a sequencing read error. CDR3 amino acids: CASRASGAYQETQYF. The CDR3 DNA reads as TGTGCCAGCAGAGCTAGCGGTGCGTACCAAGAGACCCAGTACTTC. The V call is TRBV3-1, the J call TRBJ2-5; 7 bases agree with TRBD2. V was clipped by 6 bases and J by 0 bases; unmatched bases: 7. The germline gives CDR1 LGHDT, CDR2 YNNKEL (reference sequence). This CDR3 is 15 amino acids long.

This clonotype was counted only a few times. A much larger clone differs from this one at a single base, so this may be a read error. This chain links TRBV12-3 or TRBV12-4 with TRBJ2-7; D remains unclear. The CDR3 is 12 residues long. Trimming cost V 3 bases and J 0 bases, with 3 bases left between them. In DNA form, the CDR3 reads TGTGCCAGCAGTTTGGTCTCCTACGAGCAGTACTTC. Translating gives CASSLVSYEQYF.

Points on this clonotype: A much larger clone differs from this one at a single base, so this may be a read error. The chain joins TRBV4-3 to TRBJ2-3; perhaps D is TRBD1 or TRBD2 (5 bases each). The germline gives CDR1 LGHNA, CDR2 YSLEER. The CDR3 is 16 amino acids. CDR3 coding DNA: TGCGCCAGCAGCCAAGAAGAGGGGCTTAACACAGATCCGCAGTATTTT. This gives the protein CASSQEEGLNTDPQYF.

The table lists this clonotype with many counts. The chain recombines TRBV29-1 with TRBJ1-1; maybe TRBD1 (6 bases). The CDR3 runs 13 residues. Deletions cut 5 bases from V and 4 bases from J, with 14 bases between. Germline lookup yields CDR1 SQVTM and CDR2 ANQGSEA. The CDR3 loop is CSVTTGLITEAFF. The DNA for the CDR3 is TGCAGCGTTACCACAGGGCTAATCACTGAAGCTTTCTTT.

This clonotype has a count of ten or more. The chain is built from TRBV27 and TRBJ2-1; TRBD2 is a possible D gene (5 bases). The V end lost 7 bases, the J end lost 7 bases, and 8 bases lay between the germline ends. This CDR3 contains 11 residues. Germline lookup yields CDR1 MNHEY and CDR2 SMNVEV (reference sequence). The CDR3 reads CASTGRNEQFF. The CDR3 region has the DNA TGTGCCAGCACTGGGAGAAATGAGCAGTTCTTC.

This clonotype has a count of ten or more. V and J are TRBV10-3 and TRBJ2-1, with 8 bases aligning to TRBD2. V shed 8 bases, J shed 9 bases, and the junction held 18 bases outside the gene matches. Germline V gene lookup returns CDR1 ENHRY and CDR2 SYGVKD. This CDR3 region has 16 residues. CDR3 bases: TGTGCCATCGGTCTAACGGGAGGGCCGGGGTCGGGTGAGCAGTTCTTC. It codes for CAIGLTGGPGSGEQFF.

With respect to this clonotype: This may come from a read error, since a much larger clone is one base off. The rearrangement joins TRBV5-1 to TRBJ1-1, with unresolved D. Looked up from germline, CDR1 is SGHRS and CDR2 is YFSETQ. V lost 2 bases to trimming and J lost 6 bases, with 14 bases between them. This CDR3 is 14 amino acids long. The CDR3 is CASSFGPGSAEAFF. The DNA for the CDR3 is TGCGCCAGCAGCTTTGGTCCGGGCTCAGCTGAAGCTTTCTTT. The whole variable domain, remainder taken from reference TRBV5-1 and TRBJ1-1, is KAGVTQTPRYLIKTRGQQVTLSCSPISGHRSVSWYQQTPGQGLQFLFEYFSETQRNKGNFPGRFSGRQFSNSRSEMNVSTLELGDSALYLCASSFGPGSAEAFFGQGTRLTVV.

The chain combines TRBV29-1 with TRBJ1-3, with D unresolved. Germline CDR1 SQVTM, CDR2 ANQGSEA. The CDR3 runs 14 residues. CDR3 coding DNA: TGCAACGTAGACGACGGACTCTCTGGAAACACCATATATTTT. Its protein product is CNVDDGLSGNTIYF.

This clonotype has ten or more counts. This chain uses TRBV29-1 with TRBJ1-1, with 7 bases aligning to TRBD1. Germline CDR1 SQVTM, CDR2 ANQGSEA. This CDR3 region has 14 residues. The V segment lost 6 bases and the J segment 1 base; nucleotides outside the gene matches: 8. CDR3 region: CSVVPGTENTEAFF. The CDR3 nucleotides are TGCAGCGTCGTACCCGGGACAGAGAACACTGAAGCTTTCTTT.

This clonotype was found once. A clone one base away is much larger, so this may be a read error. Since the CDR3 does not end with the conserved phenylalanine or tryptophan, this likely comes from a read error. The chain couples TRBV7-9 to TRBJ1-6; 8 bases match TRBD1. This CDR3 has 14 residues. The germline CDR1 and CDR2 sequences are SEHNR and FQNEAQ (reference sequence). V trimming: 4 bases; J trimming: 7 bases; junction bases outside the gene matches: 3. Here the CDR3 reads CASSWDRRNSPLHS. The CDR3 region has the DNA TGTGCCAGCAGCTGGGACAGGCGGAATTCACCCCTCCACTCT.

At least ten counts were recorded for this clonotype. CDR3 protein: CASSQDTLAMNEQFF. CDR3 DNA sequence: TGCGCCAGCAGCCAAGATACACTAGCGATGAATGAGCAGTTCTTC. V usage is TRBV4-1 and J usage is TRBJ2-1; 7 bases are a match to TRBD2. This CDR3 has 15 residues. The ends lost 0 bases at V and 7 bases at J; junction bases unmatched: 6. Germline V gives CDR1 MGHRA, CDR2 YSYEKL.

This sequence joins TRBV19 and TRBJ1-2; tentatively, D is TRBD1 (6 bases). The CDR3 has 14 residues. The V and J ends lost 2 bases and 5 bases respectively, with 12 bases between them. Germline loops: CDR1 LNHDA, CDR2 SQIVND (reference sequence). The CDR3 protein is CASSIPTGPYGYTF. In DNA, the CDR3 is TGTGCCAGTAGTATACCCACAGGGCCTTATGGCTACACCTTC.

This clonotype was seen at least ten times. This rearrangement joins TRBV7-2 to TRBJ1-2, with 9 bases fitting TRBD1. Germline V gene data show CDR1 as SGHTA and CDR2 as FQGNSA. The CDR3 spans 13 residues. The trim removed 1 base at V and 7 bases at J, leaving 1 base unmatched. The DNA of the CDR3 is TGTGCCAGCAGCTTAGACAGGGGGCTTGGCTACACCTTC. This translates into CASSLDRGLGYTF.

The rearrangement links TRBV5-4 to TRBJ1-1; D uncertain. CDR3 length equals 15 residues. The germline CDR1 and CDR2 sequences are SGHNT and YYREEE (reference sequence). Deletions cut 6 bases from V and 4 bases from J, with 19 bases between. The CDR3 region has the DNA TGTGCCAGCATCTCCATCGATGAAGAGAGCACTGAAGCTTTCTTT. Its protein is CASISIDEESTEAFF.

The sample holds many counts of this clonotype. The genes are TRBV27 and TRBJ1-1; D call uncertain. Looked up from germline, CDR1 is MNHEY and CDR2 is SMNVEV (reference sequence). Trimming took off 7 bases at V and 0 bases at J, with 9 bases between the two ends. This CDR3 has 13 amino acids. The CDR3 loop reads CASMSNMNTEAFF. CDR3 nucleotide sequence: TGTGCCAGCATGTCGAACATGAACACTGAAGCTTTCTTT.

This clonotype was observed many times. The chain is built from TRBV20-1 and TRBJ1-1, with TRBD1 matching 7 bases. V trimming: 1 base; J trimming: 0 bases; junction bases outside the gene matches: 8. Germline-derived CDR1 and CDR2 are DFQATT and SNEGSKA (reference sequence). This CDR3 comprises 16 residues. CDR3 nucleotides: TGCAGTGCTAGAGTAACAGGGGCCAAGATGAACACTGAAGCTTTCTTT. Translated, it gives CSARVTGAKMNTEAFF.

The sample holds many counts of this clonotype. For the CDR3, the DNA is TGTGCCAGCAGTTCGACAGGGGCGGGGGAGACCCAGTACTTC. It codes for CASSSTGAGETQYF. The chain links TRBV27 to TRBJ2-5; 8 bases align to TRBD1. V shed 4 bases, J shed 5 bases, and the junction held 6 bases outside the gene matches. From germline, CDR1 is MNHEY and CDR2 SMNVEV (reference sequence). CDR3 length: 14 amino acids.

This chain joins TRBV9 and TRBJ2-5; 11 bases agree with TRBD2. Germline-derived CDR1 and CDR2 are SGDLS and YYNGEE. The ends lost 3 bases at V and 5 bases at J; junction bases unmatched: 6. The CDR3 has 15 amino acids. Here the CDR3 reads CASSALAGVRETQYF. CDR3 nucleotide sequence: TGTGCCAGCAGCGCACTAGCGGGAGTAAGGGAGACCCAGTACTTC. The variable domain in full, completed from reference TRBV9 and TRBJ2-5, reads DSGVTQTPKHLITATGQRVTLRCSPRSGDLSVYWYQQSLDQGLQFLIQYYNGEERAKGNILERFSAQQFPDLHSELNLSSLELGDSALYFCASSALAGVRETQYFGPGTRLLVL.

In this sample, this clonotype turned up many times. This rearrangement joins TRBV29-1 to TRBJ2-5, with D unresolved. This CDR3 is built from 11 residues. The germline CDR1 and CDR2 sequences are SQVTM and ANQGSEA. V gave up 5 bases and J gave up 1 base, with 5 bases separating them. The CDR3, as DNA: TGCAGCGTTACCCCCCAAGAGACCCAGTACTTC. Translating it yields CSVTPQETQYF.